The rows below give T cell receptor beta chains drawn from one sample of a study of neoadjuvant anti-PD-1 for oral cavity cancer. Produced via immunoSEQ multiplex PCR; TCRdb's table is partial and in-frame only. In the table there are approximately 37,000 clones, approximately 90% of which are singletons. The specimen comprised PBMCs, sampled before nivolumab (anti-PD-1) treatment. These receptors were collected from a person aged 40-85 years with oral cavity squamous cell carcinoma. Each CDR3 is given with its conserved first and last residue.

j_call	v_call	cdr3_aa
TRBJ1-2	TRBV5-4	CASSLDHWVEDYGYTF
TRBJ1-2	TRBV5-1	CASSWGTGGNDGYTF
TRBJ2-2	TRBV9	CASSVGLAVTGELFF
TRBJ2-1	TRBV9	CASSVDGTGTSAYNEQFF
TRBJ2-1	TRBV9	CASSSQGARSYNEQFF
TRBJ1-2	TRBV19	CASSITPSAYGYTF
TRBJ1-6	TRBV28	CASTGDRGSASPLHF
TRBJ2-1	TRBV9	CASSDGGGAVNEQFF
TRBJ1-2	TRBV4-3	CASSQDPAIGGYTF
TRBJ1-4	TRBV6-1	CASSKGDPTNEKLFF
TRBJ1-4	TRBV4-3	CASSQAQRHSNDNEKLFF
TRBJ2-5	TRBV5-1	CASSYQGGRGETQYF
TRBJ2-3	TRBV7-8	CASSLLALDTQYF
TRBJ1-4	TRBV15	CATSRDGRGMGKLFF
TRBJ2-7	TRBV5-1	CASSWTRAGSSYEQYF
TRBJ2-3	TRBV7-8	CASSLASGGYTDTQYF
TRBJ2-7	TRBV27	CASSYRGTPSLFSSYEQYF
TRBJ1-2	TRBV25-1	CASSWTESSYGYTF
TRBJ2-3	TRBV6-5	CASSYGVRGTDTQYF
TRBJ1-1	TRBV14	CASSQWVGSTEAFF
TRBJ1-6	TRBV7-9	CASSLDRGSYNSPLHF
TRBJ2-7	TRBV27	CASSLGTGGREQYF
TRBJ2-1	TRBV2	CASKLRSYNEQFF
TRBJ2-7	TRBV19	CASSRSRGGYEQYF
TRBJ2-5	TRBV5-4	CASSLGAVAGKETQYF
TRBJ1-4	TRBV6-5	CASSYKFVGNEKLFF